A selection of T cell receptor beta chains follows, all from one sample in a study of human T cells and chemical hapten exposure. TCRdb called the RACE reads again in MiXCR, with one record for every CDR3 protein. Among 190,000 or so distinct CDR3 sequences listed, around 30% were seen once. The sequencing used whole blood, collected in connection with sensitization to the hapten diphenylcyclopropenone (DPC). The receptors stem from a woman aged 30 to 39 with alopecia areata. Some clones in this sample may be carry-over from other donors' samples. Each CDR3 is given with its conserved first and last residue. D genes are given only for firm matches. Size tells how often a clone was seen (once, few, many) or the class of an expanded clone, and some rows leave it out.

CDR3nt: TGTGCCAGCAGTTCCAATATCCCCGATAGCGGACAAAGCACAGATACGCAGTATTTT; CDR3aa: CASSSNIPDSGQSTDTQYF; j_gene: TRBJ2-3; len: 19; d_gene: .; abundance: .; v_gene: TRBV28
CDR3nt: TGTGCCAGCAGCGCAGCTCTAAATTCACCCCTCCACTTT; CDR3aa: CASSAALNSPLHF; j_gene: TRBJ1-6; len: 13; d_gene: .; abundance: .; v_gene: TRBV9
CDR3nt: TGTGCCAGCAGTGAATTGGCCGAAGAGACCCAGTACTTC; CDR3aa: CASSELAEETQYF; j_gene: TRBJ2-5; len: 13; d_gene: .; abundance: few; v_gene: TRBV2
CDR3nt: TGTGCCATCATTGTCCGGCCCTACGAGCAGTACTTC; CDR3aa: CAIIVRPYEQYF; j_gene: TRBJ2-7; len: 12; d_gene: .; abundance: .; v_gene: TRBV10-3
CDR3nt: TGTGCCAGCAGCAACCAACCCCTCGTCTCCTACAATGAGCAGTTCTTC; CDR3aa: CASSNQPLVSYNEQFF; j_gene: TRBJ2-1; len: 16; d_gene: .; abundance: .; v_gene: TRBV7-2
CDR3nt: TGTGCCAGCAGCTTAGCACTAGCAAGTAACACCGGGGAGCTGTTTTTT; CDR3aa: CASSLALASNTGELFF; j_gene: TRBJ2-2; len: 16; d_gene: .; abundance: .; v_gene: TRBV7-2
CDR3nt: TGCAGTGCTCGCCGGACAGCGGGCCGAGCTGGGGCCAACGTCCTGACTTTC; CDR3aa: CSARRTAGRAGANVLTF; j_gene: TRBJ2-6; len: 17; d_gene: .; abundance: few; v_gene: TRBV20-1
CDR3nt: TGCAGCGTTGGGCCCGGGGGAAGTCAGCCCCAGCATTTT; CDR3aa: CSVGPGGSQPQHF; j_gene: TRBJ1-5; len: 13; d_gene: .; abundance: .; v_gene: TRBV29-1
CDR3nt: TGCGCCAGCACAATTCCGACTCCGGGACGAGGGCGTGAGCAGTTCTTC; CDR3aa: CASTIPTPGRGREQFF; j_gene: TRBJ2-1; len: 16; d_gene: .; abundance: .; v_gene: TRBV10-2
CDR3nt: TGTGCCAGCAGCTTAGGAGGGGGTAATACTGAAGCTTTCTTT; CDR3aa: CASSLGGGNTEAFF; j_gene: TRBJ1-1; len: 14; d_gene: .; abundance: .; v_gene: TRBV7-2
CDR3nt: TGTGCCAGCAGTACACAAGACAGGAGCACAGATACGCAGTATTTT; CDR3aa: CASSTQDRSTDTQYF; j_gene: TRBJ2-3; len: 15; d_gene: .; abundance: .; v_gene: TRBV27
CDR3nt: TGTGCCACCGAACCGGGTAGCGGGAGATATGACTACAATGAGCAGTTCTTC; CDR3aa: CATEPGSGRYDYNEQFF; j_gene: TRBJ2-1; len: 17; d_gene: TRBD2; abundance: few; v_gene: TRBV15
CDR3nt: TGTGCCAGCAGTGTTTTGGTTAGCAATCAGCCCCAGCATTTT; CDR3aa: CASSVLVSNQPQHF; j_gene: TRBJ1-5; len: 14; d_gene: .; abundance: .; v_gene: TRBV2
CDR3nt: .; CDR3aa: CASSSSVLGQFF; j_gene: TRBJ2-1; len: 12; d_gene: .; abundance: .; v_gene: TRBV28
CDR3nt: TGTGCCAGCAGCTTCGGTCCCCTCTCTGGGGCCAACGTCCTGACTTTC; CDR3aa: CASSFGPLSGANVLTF; j_gene: TRBJ2-6; len: 16; d_gene: .; abundance: few; v_gene: TRBV7-3
CDR3nt: TGCGCCAGCAGCCACGGACCTTTCACAGGGCTCTATGGCTACACCTTC; CDR3aa: CASSHGPFTGLYGYTF; j_gene: TRBJ1-2; len: 16; d_gene: .; abundance: .; v_gene: TRBV4-1
CDR3nt: TGTGCCAGCGTTCGGGACCAAAATCAGCCCCAGCATTTT; CDR3aa: CASVRDQNQPQHF; j_gene: TRBJ1-5; len: 13; d_gene: .; abundance: .; v_gene: TRBV6-6
CDR3nt: TGCGCCAGCAACCAAGAGTTGAACGGGAACACCGGGGAGCTGTTTTTT; CDR3aa: CASNQELNGNTGELFF; j_gene: TRBJ2-2; len: 16; d_gene: .; abundance: .; v_gene: TRBV4-3
CDR3nt: TGTGCCAGCAGTGAAAGGGGGAGGGAAGGCTATGGCTACACCTTC; CDR3aa: CASSERGREGYGYTF; j_gene: TRBJ1-2; len: 15; d_gene: .; abundance: .; v_gene: TRBV2
CDR3nt: TGCAGCGCCTCAGTTAACACTGAAGCTTTCTTT; CDR3aa: CSASVNTEAFF; j_gene: TRBJ1-1; len: 11; d_gene: .; abundance: .; v_gene: TRBV29-1
CDR3nt: TGTGCCAGCAGCCGACAGGGAATCCACACCTTC; CDR3aa: CASSRQGIHTF; j_gene: TRBJ1-2; len: 11; d_gene: TRBD1; abundance: .; v_gene: TRBV3-1
CDR3nt: TGTGCCAGCAGCGTGGGGACTGTTGGCTACAATGAGCAGTTCTTC; CDR3aa: CASSVGTVGYNEQFF; j_gene: TRBJ2-1; len: 15; d_gene: .; abundance: .; v_gene: TRBV9
CDR3nt: TGTGCCAGCAGCTTAGTATGGGAGGCTGAAGCTTTCTTT; CDR3aa: CASSLVWEAEAFF; j_gene: TRBJ1-1; len: 13; d_gene: .; abundance: .; v_gene: TRBV7-9
CDR3nt: TGTGCCAGCAGAGAGGACAGGGACCAGCCCCAGCATTTT; CDR3aa: CASREDRDQPQHF; j_gene: TRBJ1-5; len: 13; d_gene: TRBD1; abundance: .; v_gene: TRBV2
CDR3nt: TGTGCCAGCATTGCGGGTTGGGGGAATGAGCAGTTCTTC; CDR3aa: CASIAGWGNEQFF; j_gene: TRBJ2-1; len: 13; d_gene: .; abundance: .; v_gene: TRBV2
CDR3nt: TGCGCCAGCAGCCCCACACTAGCCTCCGGGGAGCTGTTTTTT; CDR3aa: CASSPTLASGELFF; j_gene: TRBJ2-2; len: 14; d_gene: .; abundance: .; v_gene: TRBV5-1
CDR3nt: TGCAGTGCTAGAGATCGAGCCTTCTACAATGAGCAGTTCTTC; CDR3aa: CSARDRAFYNEQFF; j_gene: TRBJ2-1; len: 14; d_gene: .; abundance: few; v_gene: TRBV20-1
CDR3nt: TGTGCCAGCTCACCACCGGGAACTAGCGGGTATCAAGAGACCCAGTACTTC; CDR3aa: CASSPPGTSGYQETQYF; j_gene: TRBJ2-5; len: 17; d_gene: TRBD2; abundance: .; v_gene: TRBV18
CDR3nt: TGTGCCAGCTCAGCCTCAGGGGATTCTGAAGCTTTCTTT; CDR3aa: CASSASGDSEAFF; j_gene: TRBJ1-1; len: 13; d_gene: .; abundance: .; v_gene: TRBV18
CDR3nt: TGTGCCAGCAGAACTATAAACACCGGGGAGCTGTTTTTT; CDR3aa: CASRTINTGELFF; j_gene: TRBJ2-2; len: 13; d_gene: .; abundance: .; v_gene: TRBV7-8
CDR3nt: TGCAGCGTTGAAGAGGGGTCGGGTTCACCCCTCCACTTT; CDR3aa: CSVEEGSGSPLHF; j_gene: TRBJ1-6; len: 13; d_gene: .; abundance: .; v_gene: TRBV29-1
CDR3nt: TGCAGTGCTAGTGACAGCTACGAGCAGTACTTC; CDR3aa: CSASDSYEQYF; j_gene: TRBJ2-7; len: 11; d_gene: .; abundance: few; v_gene: TRBV20-1
CDR3nt: TGCAGCGTTGGACAGAACCAAGAGACCCAGTACTTC; CDR3aa: CSVGQNQETQYF; j_gene: TRBJ2-5; len: 12; d_gene: .; abundance: few; v_gene: TRBV29-1
CDR3nt: TGCAGCGTGGGAACAGAATCGAACACCGGGGAGCTGTTTTTT; CDR3aa: CSVGTESNTGELFF; j_gene: TRBJ2-2; len: 14; d_gene: .; abundance: many; v_gene: TRBV29-1
CDR3nt: TGTGCCAGCAACTCCGTGACAGGGGAAAAGTACTTC; CDR3aa: CASNSVTGEKYF; j_gene: TRBJ2-5; len: 12; d_gene: TRBD1; abundance: .; v_gene: TRBV28
CDR3nt: TGCGCCAGCAGCTCTCTTCCAGGGTCGAACGGGGAGCTGTTTTTT; CDR3aa: CASSSLPGSNGELFF; j_gene: TRBJ2-2; len: 15; d_gene: .; abundance: .; v_gene: TRBV5-1
CDR3nt: TGTGCCAGCAGCTTTCAGACAGGGGGCCGGGAGACCCAGTACTTC; CDR3aa: CASSFQTGGRETQYF; j_gene: TRBJ2-5; len: 15; d_gene: TRBD1; abundance: few; v_gene: TRBV7-2
CDR3nt: TGTGCCAGCAGCCCCCTGGGGAACTCCTACGAGCAGTACTTC; CDR3aa: CASSPLGNSYEQYF; j_gene: TRBJ2-7; len: 14; d_gene: .; abundance: few; v_gene: TRBV4-2
CDR3nt: TGCGCCAGCAGCCCGGACAGGGAGAGAAGGAACACTGAAGCTTTCTTT; CDR3aa: CASSPDRERRNTEAFF; j_gene: TRBJ1-1; len: 16; d_gene: TRBD1; abundance: .; v_gene: TRBV5-1
CDR3nt: TGTGCCAGCAGCGGCCGGGGTAGCGGGGCTAGCAATGAGCAGTTCTTC; CDR3aa: CASSGRGSGASNEQFF; j_gene: TRBJ2-1; len: 16; d_gene: TRBD2; abundance: .; v_gene: TRBV7-3
CDR3nt: TGTGCCAGCAGCGTAGGACAAACTAACTATGGCTACACCTTC; CDR3aa: CASSVGQTNYGYTF; j_gene: TRBJ1-2; len: 14; d_gene: .; abundance: .; v_gene: TRBV9
CDR3nt: TGCAGTGCTAGACCCGCGGGGGACACTGAAGCTTTCTTT; CDR3aa: CSARPAGDTEAFF; j_gene: TRBJ1-1; len: 13; d_gene: .; abundance: .; v_gene: TRBV20-1
CDR3nt: TGTGCCAGCAGTTTAAGGCCGGGACAGGGGAATCAGCCCCAGCATTTT; CDR3aa: CASSLRPGQGNQPQHF; j_gene: TRBJ1-5; len: 16; d_gene: TRBD1; abundance: .; v_gene: TRBV28
CDR3nt: TGTGCCAGCAGATCGGGGGGGCCTGAGCAGTTCTTC; CDR3aa: CASRSGGPEQFF; j_gene: TRBJ2-1; len: 12; d_gene: TRBD2; abundance: .; v_gene: TRBV4-2
CDR3nt: TGTGCCAGCAGTTTCTCGCCCGGGACAGCCACCTACGAGCAGTACTTC; CDR3aa: CASSFSPGTATYEQYF; j_gene: TRBJ2-7; len: 16; d_gene: TRBD1; abundance: .; v_gene: TRBV28
CDR3nt: TGTGCCAGCAGTTACTCGCGTCACTCCCCAGAGGAACCCGAGCAGTACTTC; CDR3aa: CASSYSRHSPEEPEQYF; j_gene: TRBJ2-7; len: 17; d_gene: .; abundance: .; v_gene: TRBV6-5
CDR3nt: TGTGCCAGCAGTTCTCTAGCAGATACGCAGTATTTT; CDR3aa: CASSSLADTQYF; j_gene: TRBJ2-3; len: 12; d_gene: .; abundance: .; v_gene: TRBV6-2/TRBV6-3
CDR3nt: TGTGCCAGCAGTTACATAGCGGGGAGCACAGATACGCAGTATTTT; CDR3aa: CASSYIAGSTDTQYF; j_gene: TRBJ2-3; len: 15; d_gene: TRBD2; abundance: many; v_gene: TRBV6-2/TRBV6-3
CDR3nt: TGTGCCATCAGTGGGCGGGAGTCGGGGAATGAGCAGTTCTTC; CDR3aa: CAISGRESGNEQFF; j_gene: TRBJ2-1; len: 14; d_gene: TRBD2; abundance: once; v_gene: TRBV10-3
CDR3nt: TGTGCCAGCAGCTTGGTAGGGACTACGTCTGGGGCCAACGTCCTGACTTTC; CDR3aa: CASSLVGTTSGANVLTF; j_gene: TRBJ2-6; len: 17; d_gene: TRBD2; abundance: .; v_gene: TRBV5-4
CDR3nt: TGTGCCAGCAGTGAAGCCTGGCAGGGTGAGCACAATGAAAAACTGTTTTTT; CDR3aa: CASSEAWQGEHNEKLFF; j_gene: TRBJ1-4; len: 17; d_gene: .; abundance: .; v_gene: TRBV2
CDR3nt: TGCGCCAGCACCCAACTGGCGGGGAACACCGGGGAGCTGTTTTTT; CDR3aa: CASTQLAGNTGELFF; j_gene: TRBJ2-2; len: 15; d_gene: .; abundance: .; v_gene: TRBV5-1
CDR3nt: TGCGCCAGCAACGGGGGGACATTGCGTGAAGCCACTGAAGCTTTCTTT; CDR3aa: CASNGGTLREATEAFF; j_gene: TRBJ1-1; len: 16; d_gene: .; abundance: .; v_gene: TRBV5-1
CDR3nt: TGTGCCAGTAGTATGTCGGGGACAGGGGACATCTACACCTTC; CDR3aa: CASSMSGTGDIYTF; j_gene: TRBJ1-2; len: 14; d_gene: TRBD1; abundance: .; v_gene: TRBV19
CDR3nt: TGCAGTGCTCCAGGGAGAGGCACTGAAGCTTTCTTT; CDR3aa: CSAPGRGTEAFF; j_gene: TRBJ1-1; len: 12; d_gene: .; abundance: .; v_gene: TRBV20-1
CDR3nt: TGTGCCAGCAGCGGTGACAGGGTAGATTCACCCCTCCACTTT; CDR3aa: CASSGDRVDSPLHF; j_gene: TRBJ1-6; len: 14; d_gene: TRBD1; abundance: .; v_gene: TRBV5-6
CDR3nt: TGTGCCAGCAGCCCCGGGGGCAGCAACACCGGGGAGCTGTTTTTT; CDR3aa: CASSPGGSNTGELFF; j_gene: TRBJ2-2; len: 15; d_gene: .; abundance: .; v_gene: TRBV11-2
CDR3nt: TGTGCCAGCAGCTTAGACACAACAGGGGGCTCTGGCTACACCTTC; CDR3aa: CASSLDTTGGSGYTF; j_gene: TRBJ1-2; len: 15; d_gene: TRBD1; abundance: .; v_gene: TRBV7-2
CDR3nt: TGCAGCGTTGAAGATCCGGCAGGGGGGAACTATGGCTACACCTTC; CDR3aa: CSVEDPAGGNYGYTF; j_gene: TRBJ1-2; len: 15; d_gene: TRBD1; abundance: .; v_gene: TRBV29-1
CDR3nt: TGTGCCACCAGCAGAGCCACTACAGGGGGAAGTGAGCAGTTCTTC; CDR3aa: CATSRATTGGSEQFF; j_gene: TRBJ2-1; len: 15; d_gene: TRBD1; abundance: .; v_gene: TRBV15